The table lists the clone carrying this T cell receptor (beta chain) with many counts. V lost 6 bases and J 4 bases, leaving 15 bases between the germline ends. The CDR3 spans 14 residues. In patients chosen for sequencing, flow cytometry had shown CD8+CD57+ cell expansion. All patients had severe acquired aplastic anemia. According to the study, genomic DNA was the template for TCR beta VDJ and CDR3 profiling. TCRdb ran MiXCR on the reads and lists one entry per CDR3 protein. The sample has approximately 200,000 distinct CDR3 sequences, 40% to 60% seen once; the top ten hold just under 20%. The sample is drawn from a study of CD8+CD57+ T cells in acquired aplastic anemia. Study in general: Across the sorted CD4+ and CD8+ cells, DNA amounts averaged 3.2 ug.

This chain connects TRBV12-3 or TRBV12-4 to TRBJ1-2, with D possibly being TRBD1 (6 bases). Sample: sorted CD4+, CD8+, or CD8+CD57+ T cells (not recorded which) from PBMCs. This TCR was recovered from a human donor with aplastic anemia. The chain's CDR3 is CASSTRGFLYGYTF. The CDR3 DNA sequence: TGTGCCAGCAGCACTAGGGGGTTTCTCTATGGCTACACCTTC.